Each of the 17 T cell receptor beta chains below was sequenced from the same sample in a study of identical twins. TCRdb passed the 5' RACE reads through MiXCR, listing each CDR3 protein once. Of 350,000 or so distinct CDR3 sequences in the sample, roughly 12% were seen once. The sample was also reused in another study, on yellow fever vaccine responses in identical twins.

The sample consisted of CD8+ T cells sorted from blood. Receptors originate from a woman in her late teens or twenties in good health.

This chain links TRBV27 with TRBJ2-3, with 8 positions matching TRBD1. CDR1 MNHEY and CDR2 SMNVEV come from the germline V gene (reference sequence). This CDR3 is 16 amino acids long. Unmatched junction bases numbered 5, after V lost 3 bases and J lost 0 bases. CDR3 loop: CASSFSRTGSTDTQYF. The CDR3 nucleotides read TGTGCCAGCAGTTTCTCCAGGACAGGGAGCACAGATACGCAGTATTTT.

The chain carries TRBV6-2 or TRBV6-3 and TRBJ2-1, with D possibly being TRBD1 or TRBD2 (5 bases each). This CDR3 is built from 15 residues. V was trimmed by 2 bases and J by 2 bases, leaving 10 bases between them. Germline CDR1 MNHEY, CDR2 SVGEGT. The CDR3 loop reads CASSYEGPTYNEQFF. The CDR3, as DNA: TGTGCCAGCAGTTACGAGGGACCCACCTACAATGAGCAGTTCTTC.

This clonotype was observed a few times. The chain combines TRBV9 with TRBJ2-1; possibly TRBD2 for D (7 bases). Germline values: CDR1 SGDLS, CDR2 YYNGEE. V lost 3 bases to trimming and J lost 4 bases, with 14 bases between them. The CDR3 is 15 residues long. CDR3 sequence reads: CASSDGGAWYNEQFF. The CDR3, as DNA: TGTGCCAGCAGCGATGGGGGGGCCTGGTACAATGAGCAGTTCTTC.

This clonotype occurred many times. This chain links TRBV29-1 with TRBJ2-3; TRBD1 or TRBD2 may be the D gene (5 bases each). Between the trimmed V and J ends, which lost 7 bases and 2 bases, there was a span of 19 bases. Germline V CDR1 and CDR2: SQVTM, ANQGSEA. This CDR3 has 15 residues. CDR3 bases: TGCAGCGACACGGGGACCTCCGATCCCACAGATACGCAGTATTTT. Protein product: CSDTGTSDPTDTQYF.

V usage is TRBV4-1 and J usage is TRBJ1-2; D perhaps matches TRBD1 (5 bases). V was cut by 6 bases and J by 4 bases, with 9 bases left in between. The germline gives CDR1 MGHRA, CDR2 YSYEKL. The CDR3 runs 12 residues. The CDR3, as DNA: TGCGCCAGCAGGGACAAGTCCTATGGCTACACCTTC. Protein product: CASRDKSYGYTF.

As DNA, the CDR3 is TGTGCCAGCAGCTTAGGCGCAGGGCCGGACACTGAAGCTTTCTTT. This translates into CASSLGAGPDTEAFF. The V call is TRBV11-2, the J call TRBJ1-1; perhaps TRBD1 as D (5 bases). The V end was cut by 1 base, the J end by 3 bases, with 12 bases between. Germline V gene data show CDR1 as SGHAT and CDR2 as FQNNGV. CDR3 size: 15 residues.

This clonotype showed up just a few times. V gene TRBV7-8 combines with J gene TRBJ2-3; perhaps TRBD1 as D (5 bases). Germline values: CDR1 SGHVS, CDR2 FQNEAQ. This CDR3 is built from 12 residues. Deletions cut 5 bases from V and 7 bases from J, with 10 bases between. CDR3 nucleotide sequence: TGTGCCAGCAGCCCCGACAGTTATACGCAGTATTTT. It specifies CASSPDSYTQYF.

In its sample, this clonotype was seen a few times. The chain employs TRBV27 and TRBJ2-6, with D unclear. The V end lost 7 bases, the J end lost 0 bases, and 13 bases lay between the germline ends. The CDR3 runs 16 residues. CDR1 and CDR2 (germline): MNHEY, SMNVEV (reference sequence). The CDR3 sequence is CASTSIGASGANVLTF. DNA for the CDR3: TGTGCCAGCACTTCCATCGGAGCCTCTGGGGCCAACGTCCTGACTTTC.

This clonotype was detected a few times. The CDR3 loop is CASSLEAAYEQYF. The CDR3 nucleotides read TGTGCCAGCAGCTTAGAAGCAGCGTACGAGCAGTACTTC. The J gene is TRBJ2-7, the V gene TRBV11-2; D is undetermined. Germline CDR1 SGHAT, CDR2 FQNNGV. With 0 bases removed from V and 4 bases from J, the gap between germline ends came to 7 bases. The CDR3 is made up of 13 amino acids. Complete variable domain (other parts from reference TRBV11-2 and TRBJ2-7): EAGVAQSPRYKIIEKRQSVAFWCNPISGHATLYWYQQILGQGPKLLIQFQNNGVVDDSQLPKDRFSAERLKGVDSTLKIQPAKLEDSAVYLCASSLEAAYEQYFGPGTRLTVT.

CDR3 region: CASARRLAGGIDNEQFF. The DNA of the CDR3 is TGCGCCAGCGCCCGCCGACTAGCGGGAGGTATAGACAATGAGCAGTTCTTC. This chain uses TRBV5-1 with TRBJ2-1; 13 bases align to TRBD2. This CDR3 contains 17 residues. The V and J ends lost 7 bases and 5 bases, in that order; junction bases with no gene match: 12. CDR1 and CDR2 (germline): SGHRS, YFSETQ.

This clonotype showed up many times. CDR3 sequence: CASSPPDTQYF. The CDR3, as DNA: TGTGCCAGCAGTCCCCCAGATACGCAGTATTTT. The rearrangement uses TRBV7-9 and TRBJ2-3; D gene uncertain. The germline CDR1 and CDR2 sequences are SEHNR and FQNEAQ (reference sequence). The V gene lost 6 bases and the J gene lost 4 bases, with 5 bases spanning the gap. The CDR3 is 11 residues long.

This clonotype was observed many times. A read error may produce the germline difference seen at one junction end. This chain's CDR3 is CASSLGTDRTAPF. For the CDR3, the DNA is TGTGCCAGCAGCTTAGGGACGGACAGAACCGCACCCTTC. The chain joins TRBV13 to TRBJ2-1; tentatively, D is TRBD1 (6 bases). Looked up from germline, CDR1 is PRHDT and CDR2 is FYEKMQ (reference sequence). The CDR3 is 13 amino acids.

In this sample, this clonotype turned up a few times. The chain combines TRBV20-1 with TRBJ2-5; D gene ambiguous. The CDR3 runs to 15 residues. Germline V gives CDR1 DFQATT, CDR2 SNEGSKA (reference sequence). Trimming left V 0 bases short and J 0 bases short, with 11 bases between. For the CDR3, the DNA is TGCAGTGCTAGAGATCAGCCTTTAGACCAAGAGACCCAGTACTTC. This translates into CSARDQPLDQETQYF.

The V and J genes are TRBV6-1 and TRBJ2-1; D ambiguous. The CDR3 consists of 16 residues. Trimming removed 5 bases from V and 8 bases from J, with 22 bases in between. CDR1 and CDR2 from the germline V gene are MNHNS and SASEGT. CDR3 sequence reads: CASSRESLGRSDEQFF. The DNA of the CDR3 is TGTGCCAGCAGTAGAGAGAGCCTAGGGCGAAGCGATGAGCAGTTCTTC.

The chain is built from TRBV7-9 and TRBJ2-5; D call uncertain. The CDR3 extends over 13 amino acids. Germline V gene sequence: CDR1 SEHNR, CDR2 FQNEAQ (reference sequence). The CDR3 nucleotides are TGTGCGGCCTGGGGTTCTGGTTCCGAGACCCAGTACTTC. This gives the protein CAAWGSGSETQYF.

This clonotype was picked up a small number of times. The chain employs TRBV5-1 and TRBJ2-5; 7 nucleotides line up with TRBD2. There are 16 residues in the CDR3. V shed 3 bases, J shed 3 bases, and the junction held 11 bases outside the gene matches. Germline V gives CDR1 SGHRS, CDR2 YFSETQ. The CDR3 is CASSWAREGPKETQYF. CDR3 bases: TGCGCCAGCAGCTGGGCGAGGGAGGGCCCGAAAGAGACCCAGTACTTC.

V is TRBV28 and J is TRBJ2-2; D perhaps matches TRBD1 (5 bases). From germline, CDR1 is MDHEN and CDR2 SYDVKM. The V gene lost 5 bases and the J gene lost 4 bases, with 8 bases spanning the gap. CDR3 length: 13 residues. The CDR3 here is CASSLRGTGELFF. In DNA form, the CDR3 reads TGTGCCAGCAGTCTAAGGGGCACCGGGGAGCTGTTTTTT.